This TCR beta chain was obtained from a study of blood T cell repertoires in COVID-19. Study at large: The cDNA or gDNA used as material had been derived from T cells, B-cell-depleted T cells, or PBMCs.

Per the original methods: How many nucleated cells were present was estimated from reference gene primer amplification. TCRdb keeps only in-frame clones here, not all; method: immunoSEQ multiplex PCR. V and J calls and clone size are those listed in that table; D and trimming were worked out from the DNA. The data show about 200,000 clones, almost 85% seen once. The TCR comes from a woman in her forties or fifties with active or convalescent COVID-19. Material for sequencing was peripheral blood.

The CDR3 DNA is TGTGCCAGCAGGCCTTTACTAGCGGGAGGGTACAATGAGCAGTTCTTC. Encoded protein: CASRPLLAGGYNEQFF. The gene calls are TRBV7-2 and TRBJ2-1, with 13 bases aligning to TRBD2. The ends lost 6 bases at V and 4 bases at J; junction bases unmatched: 6. Germline V CDR1 and CDR2: SGHTA, FQGNSA. The CDR3 is made up of 16 amino acids.